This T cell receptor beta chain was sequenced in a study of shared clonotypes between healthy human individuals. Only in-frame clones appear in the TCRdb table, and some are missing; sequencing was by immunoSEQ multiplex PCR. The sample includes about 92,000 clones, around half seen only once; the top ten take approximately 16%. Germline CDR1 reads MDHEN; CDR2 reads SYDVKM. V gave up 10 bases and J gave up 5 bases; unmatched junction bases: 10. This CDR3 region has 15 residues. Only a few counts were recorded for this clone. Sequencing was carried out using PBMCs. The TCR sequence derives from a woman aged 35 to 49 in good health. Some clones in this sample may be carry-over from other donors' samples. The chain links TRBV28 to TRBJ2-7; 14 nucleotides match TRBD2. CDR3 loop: CATMGTSGSLHEQYF. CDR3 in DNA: TGTGCCACCATGGGGACTAGCGGGAGTCTCCACGAGCAGTACTTC.